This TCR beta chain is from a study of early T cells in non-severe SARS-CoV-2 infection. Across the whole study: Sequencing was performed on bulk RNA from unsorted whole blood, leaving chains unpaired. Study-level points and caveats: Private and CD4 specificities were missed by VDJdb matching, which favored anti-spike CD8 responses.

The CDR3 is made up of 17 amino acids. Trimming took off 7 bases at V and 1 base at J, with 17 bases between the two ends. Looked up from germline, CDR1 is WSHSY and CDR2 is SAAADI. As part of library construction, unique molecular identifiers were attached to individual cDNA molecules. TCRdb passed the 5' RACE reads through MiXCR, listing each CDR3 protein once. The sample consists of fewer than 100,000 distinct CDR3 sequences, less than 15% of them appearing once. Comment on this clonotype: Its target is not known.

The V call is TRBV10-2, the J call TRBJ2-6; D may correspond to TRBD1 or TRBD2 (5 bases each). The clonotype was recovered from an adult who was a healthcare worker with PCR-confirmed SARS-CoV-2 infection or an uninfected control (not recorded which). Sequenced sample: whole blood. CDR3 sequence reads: CASTTGTGISGANVLTF. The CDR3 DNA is TGCGCCAGCACCACGGGGACGGGAATTTCTGGGGCCAACGTCCTGACTTTC.